Below, 21 T cell receptor beta chains from the same sample are listed, as sequenced in a study of radiotherapy plus CTLA-4 blockade in lung cancer. The repertoire was sequenced with immunoSEQ multiplex PCR; TCRdb's copy has only in-frame clones and lacks some. The sample holds about 59,000 clones, approximately 67% seen once. The source material was peripheral blood, sampled from a patient treated with radiotherapy plus ipilimumab. The source of these receptors is a human donor with non-small cell lung cancer whose response to radiotherapy plus ipilimumab could not be evaluated.

This sequence joins TRBV5-1 and TRBJ1-1; TRBD1 aligns across 8 bases. Unmatched junction bases numbered 11, after V lost 4 bases and J lost 0 bases. The V gene's germline CDR1 is SGHRS and CDR2 YFSETQ. This CDR3 region has 17 residues. CDR3 protein: CASSRGQASTMNTEAFF. CDR3 nucleotides: TGCGCCAGCAGCAGGGGACAGGCCTCCACCATGAACACTGAAGCTTTCTTT.

The gene calls are TRBV27 and TRBJ2-7, with 12 nucleotides matching TRBD2. Unmatched junction bases numbered 2, after V lost 3 bases and J lost 5 bases. The CDR3 is made up of 14 amino acids. CDR1 and CDR2 (germline): MNHEY, SMNVEV (reference sequence). Here the CDR3 reads CASSFLAGGDEQYF. The CDR3 coding sequence is TGTGCCAGCAGTTTCCTAGCGGGAGGGGACGAGCAGTACTTC.

The chain carries TRBV5-1 and TRBJ2-7; D may be TRBD1 (6 bases). Germline V gene sequence: CDR1 SGHRS, CDR2 YFSETQ. This CDR3 has 13 amino acids. The V end was cut by 5 bases, the J end by 1 base, with 10 bases between. The CDR3: CASRTDRSYEQYF. As DNA, the CDR3 is TGCGCCAGCAGAACAGACAGGTCCTACGAGCAGTACTTC.

The chain joins TRBV4-2 to TRBJ1-2; 10 bases are a match to TRBD1. This CDR3 has 17 amino acids. The germline CDR1 and CDR2 sequences are LGHNA and YNFKEQ. Trimming at V came to 4 bases and at J to 3 bases, leaving 11 bases not matched to a gene. The CDR3 bases are TGTGCCAGCAGCCGACCGGGGGACAGGGGCCGGTACTATGGCTACACCTTC. It specifies CASSRPGDRGRYYGYTF.

This clone was counted between two and nine times. This chain uses TRBV4-1 with TRBJ2-5, with 9 bases identical to TRBD2. Trimming took 1 base from V and 5 from J; bases not matched to a gene: 2. The length of the CDR3 is 14 residues. Germline CDR1 reads MGHRA; CDR2 reads YSYEKL. Here the CDR3 reads CASSQGGGAETQYF. As DNA, the CDR3 is TGCGCCAGCAGCCAAGGCGGGGGGGCGGAGACCCAGTACTTC.

This clone was detected only a few times. The rearrangement joins TRBV30 to TRBJ2-2, with D maybe TRBD2 (6 bases). The CDR3 has 15 residues. V shed 1 base and J shed 1 base, with 10 bases lying between them. Germline CDR1 GTSNPN, CDR2 SVGIG (reference sequence). The CDR3 reads CAWSGRGVNTGELFF. The CDR3 bases are TGTGCCTGGAGTGGCCGCGGGGTGAACACCGGGGAGCTGTTTTTT.

V usage is TRBV2 and J usage is TRBJ2-5; 13 nucleotides align to TRBD2. The junction had 8 bases not matched to a gene; V was cut back by 4 bases and J by 3 bases. Germline V gene data show CDR1 as SNHLY and CDR2 as FYNNEI. CDR3 size: 17 residues. CDR3 protein: CASSAKSGLAGKETQYF. The CDR3 DNA reads TGTGCCAGCAGTGCTAAATCGGGACTAGCGGGAAAAGAGACCCAGTACTTC.

V and J are TRBV6-1 and TRBJ1-2, with 9 bases identical to TRBD1. Per the germline V gene, CDR1 is MNHNS and CDR2 is SASEGT. CDR3 length: 13 residues. The junction had 2 bases not matched to a gene; V was cut back by 3 bases and J by 6 bases. This chain's CDR3 is CASSERTGDGYTF. The CDR3 nucleotides are TGTGCCAGCAGTGAGAGGACAGGGGATGGCTACACCTTC.

This chain links TRBV9 with TRBJ1-1; tentatively, D is TRBD1 (5 bases). Trimming pared 6 bases from V and 3 bases from J, leaving 15 bases between. The V gene's germline CDR1 is SGDLS and CDR2 YYNGEE. This CDR3 spans 14 amino acids. CDR3: CASKRWGADTEAFF. CDR3 bases: TGTGCCAGCAAGCGTTGGGGCGCGGACACTGAAGCTTTCTTT.

J is TRBJ1-2 and V is TRBV15; possibly TRBD1 for D (6 bases). V was cut by 7 bases and J by 6 bases, with 12 bases left in between. Germline CDR1 LNHNV, CDR2 YYDKDF (reference sequence). CDR3 length: 12 residues. The CDR3 loop is CATTQGSNGYTF. CDR3 sequence (DNA): TGTGCCACCACGCAGGGGAGTAATGGCTACACCTTC.

The chain recombines TRBV6-1 with TRBJ2-5; 11 nucleotides line up with TRBD2. The end of the DNA is better explained by TRBJ2-7, so the J call may be wrong. Germline lookup yields CDR1 MNHNS and CDR2 SASEGT. The CDR3 has 15 residues. This CDR3 is CASSAETSGIYEQYF. DNA for the CDR3: TGTGCCAGCAGCGCCGAGACTAGCGGGATTTACGAGCAGTACTTC.

This sequence joins TRBV7-2 and TRBJ2-1; 8 bases are a match to TRBD2. Germline loops: CDR1 SGHTA, CDR2 FQGNSA. The V and J ends lost 3 bases and 14 bases, in that order; junction bases with no gene match: 12. The length of the CDR3 is 14 residues. The CDR3 sequence: CASSFLTSAGKEFF. The CDR3 DNA reads as TGTGCCAGCAGCTTCTTGACTAGCGCAGGCAAGGAGTTCTTC.

The chain combines TRBV6-5 with TRBJ1-2; 9 bases agree with TRBD1. Germline values: CDR1 MNHEY, CDR2 SVGAGI. V was pared by 10 bases and J by 8 bases, with 8 bases of the junction left unmatched. The CDR3 is 12 residues long. The CDR3 coding sequence is TGTGCCACTTCGGACAGGGGCAAGGGCTACACCTTC. Protein product: CATSDRGKGYTF.

The rearrangement uses TRBV19 and TRBJ1-6; 9 bases line up with TRBD1. The ends lost 5 bases at V and 11 bases at J; junction bases unmatched: 4. The CDR3 totals 13 residues. Germline values: CDR1 LNHDA, CDR2 SQIVND (reference sequence). The CDR3 sequence is CASSGQGQPPLHF. The CDR3 DNA reads as TGTGCCAGTAGTGGACAGGGGCAGCCACCCCTCCACTTT.

The genes are TRBV18 and TRBJ2-7; 10 positions match TRBD2. This CDR3 has 15 residues. Germline CDR1 KGHSH, CDR2 LQKENI. The junction had 8 bases not matched to a gene; V was cut back by 2 bases and J by 7 bases. This chain's CDR3 is CASSPSSGSWGEQYF. The CDR3 DNA follows: TGTGCCAGCTCACCATCTAGCGGGAGTTGGGGGGAGCAGTACTTC.

J is TRBJ1-1 and V is TRBV11-1; TRBD1 agrees at 7 bases. V gave up 7 bases and J gave up 2 bases; unmatched junction bases: 7. The CDR3 totals 14 residues. Per the germline V gene, CDR1 is SGHAT and CDR2 is FQDESV (reference sequence). In DNA form, the CDR3 reads TGTGCCAGCACCCCTGACAGGGTCAACACTGAAGCTTTCTTT. Translation: CASTPDRVNTEAFF.

The V gene is TRBV11-2, the J gene TRBJ1-1; D is ambiguous. The CDR3 is 13 residues long. Trimming cost V 0 bases and J 1 base, with 3 bases left between them. Germline loops: CDR1 SGHAT, CDR2 FQNNGV. The CDR3, as DNA: TGTGCCAGCAGCTTAGAGAGGAACACTGAAGCTTTCTTT. This gives the protein CASSLERNTEAFF.

The chain has TRBV28 and TRBJ1-2, with D possibly matching TRBD1 (6 bases). The V end was cut by 3 bases, the J end by 0 bases, with 11 bases between. Germline V gene lookup returns CDR1 MDHEN and CDR2 SYDVKM. This CDR3 contains 15 residues. CDR3 in DNA: TGTGCCAGCAGTTTGTTGACAGGAACTAACTATGGCTACACCTTC. It specifies CASSLLTGTNYGYTF.

The chain recombines TRBV19 with TRBJ1-1, with 7 bases matching TRBD1. Germline CDR1 reads LNHDA; CDR2 reads SQIVND (reference sequence). The junction had 2 bases not matched to a gene; V was cut back by 4 bases and J by 0 bases. The CDR3 contains 14 residues. In DNA, the CDR3 is TGTGCCAGTAGTAACGACAGGGTGAACACTGAAGCTTTCTTT. Translating it yields CASSNDRVNTEAFF.

This chain joins TRBV7-2 and TRBJ2-3; D gene unclear. The germline V gene has CDR1 SGHTA and CDR2 FQGNSA. The CDR3 has 15 residues. V dropped 1 base and J dropped 0 bases, with 8 bases sitting between them. The CDR3 here is CASSLGAVSTDTQYF. The CDR3 DNA is TGTGCCAGCAGCTTAGGCGCGGTCAGCACAGATACGCAGTATTTT.

This chain links TRBV9 with TRBJ1-3; D may be TRBD1 (6 bases). CDR1 and CDR2 (germline): SGDLS, YYNGEE. The V gene lost 0 bases and the J gene lost 3 bases, with 22 bases spanning the gap. The length of the CDR3 is 19 residues. DNA for the CDR3: TGTGCCAGCAGCGTAGGGGGGACCGGACAGTCGCCTAATGGAAACACCATATATTTT. Residues: CASSVGGTGQSPNGNTIYF.